The 32 T cell receptor beta chains below were found in one sample sequenced in a study of T cell clonality in common variable immunodeficiency. The method was immunoSEQ multiplex PCR; TCRdb's version includes in-frame clones alone and lacks a portion of them. This record lists under 45,000 clones, none seen once only, and the top ten clones contain around 1.5%. Specimen: peripheral blood mononuclear cells. All receptors come from a person aged 18 to 70 in good health.

This clone came up many times. The CDR3 spells CASSYSDFYSYNEQFF. CDR3 DNA, as far as it was read: TGTGCCAGCAGTTACTCGGACTTTTACTCCTACAATGAG. The chain joins TRBV6-2 or TRBV6-3 to TRBJ2-1, with D perhaps TRBD2 (5 bases). Coverage ceases 3 residues before the CDR3 finishes, and the germline J gene fills in the end. The CDR3 runs 16 residues. Germline V gene sequence: CDR1 MNHEY, CDR2 SVGEGT. Trimming removed 0 bases from V and 0 bases from J, with 9 bases in between.

This clone was seen ten or more times. CDR3 region: CASSPRTSSSYNEQFF. CDR3 bases read: TGTGCCAGCTCACCACGCACTTCGAGCTCCTACAATGAG. This chain joins TRBV18 and TRBJ2-1; D is ambiguous. The CDR3 extends 3 residues past the end of the read, so its final part is completed from the germline J gene. V lost 1 base to trimming and J lost 0 bases, with 10 bases between them. The CDR3 runs 16 residues. CDR1 and CDR2 from the germline V gene are KGHSH and LQKENI.

This clone was counted many times. The sequence runs out 3 residues before the end of the CDR3; the remainder is reconstructed from the germline J gene. The chain recombines TRBV7-9 with TRBJ1-5; D is unclear. Germline CDR1 is SEHNR and CDR2 is FQNEAQ (reference sequence). The CDR3 contains 14 residues. The CDR3 spells CASSLLAGGVPQHF. CDR3 DNA, as far as it was read: TGTGCCAGCAGCTTACTAGCGGGAGGTGTCCCC.

In its sample, this clone was seen many times. The read halts 3 residues ahead of the CDR3 end, with the missing end drawn from the germline J gene. V usage is TRBV2 and J usage is TRBJ2-3, with TRBD2 matching 8 bases. Unmatched junction bases numbered 7, after V lost 2 bases and J lost 3 bases. This CDR3 is 16 amino acids long. Germline V lookup: CDR1 SNHLY, CDR2 FYNNEI. CDR3 bases read: TGTGCCAGCAGTGAACCGGCGGGAGGTGGGACAGATACG. Protein product: CASSEPAGGGTDT. The whole CDR3 protein reads CASSEPAGGGTDTQYF.

In this sample, this clone turned up a few times. The read terminates 3 residues ahead of where the CDR3 ends, so the germline J gene completes it. The chain links TRBV11-1 to TRBJ2-5, with D possibly being TRBD2 (5 bases). Germline V gives CDR1 SGHAT, CDR2 FQDESV (reference sequence). V was trimmed by 3 bases and J by 0 bases, leaving 11 bases between them. The CDR3 sequence is 15 residues long. The covered CDR3 bases are TGTGCCAGCAGCTTTGGTGAGCGGAACCAAGAGACC. Encoded protein: CASSFGERNQET. The complete CDR3 protein is CASSFGERNQETQYF.

This clone was counted many times. CDR3 region: CASTLGVAGVDEQFF. CDR3 bases read: TGTGCCAGCACCCTGGGGGTAGCGGGAGTGGATGAG. The V gene is TRBV2, the J gene TRBJ2-1; 9 nucleotides line up with TRBD2. Coverage ceases 3 residues before the CDR3 finishes, and the germline J gene fills in the end. The CDR3 extends over 15 amino acids. With 7 bases clipped from V and 8 bases from J, the junction kept 12 bases outside the gene matches. The germline V gene encodes CDR1 SNHLY and CDR2 FYNNEI. The full variable domain, rest sourced from reference TRBV2 and TRBJ2-1, is EPEVTQTPSHQVTQMGQEVILRCVPISNHLYFYWYRQILGQKVEFLVSFYNNEISEKSEIFDDQFSVERPDGSNFTLKIRSTKLEDSAMYFCASTLGVAGVDEQFFGPGTRLTVL.

This clone has ten or more counts. The CDR3 extends 3 residues past the end of the read, so its final part is completed from the germline J gene. J is TRBJ2-5 and V is TRBV27; unclear D gene. The CDR3 sequence is 13 residues long. V lost 3 bases, J lost 5 bases, and 10 bases lay in between. Germline loops: CDR1 MNHEY, CDR2 SMNVEV (reference sequence). The CDR3 DNA, read in part, is TGTGCCAGCAGTTTTACGGGTGCGGAGACC. Protein sequence: CASSFTGAET. The whole CDR3 reads CASSFTGAETQYF.

Many counts were recorded for this clone. The DNA ends 3 residues before the CDR3 does, and the rest of the CDR3 is filled in from the germline J gene. The V and J genes are TRBV20-1 and TRBJ2-3, with 13 bases lining up with TRBD2. The germline V gene has CDR1 DFQATT and CDR2 SNEGSKA (reference sequence). CDR3 length: 15 amino acids. V shed 7 bases and J 6 bases; nucleotides not matched to a gene: 10. The DNA read from the CDR3 is TGCAGTGTCCCTACAACTAGCGGGAGGGCCGATACG. Its protein is CSVPTTSGRADT. The whole CDR3 protein is CSVPTTSGRADTQYF.

The sample holds many counts of this clone. With the read ending 3 residues before the CDR3 end, the germline J gene is used to fill in that end. V and J are TRBV19 and TRBJ2-1; no reliable D call. The CDR3 has 12 residues. The V end lost 6 bases, the J end lost 3 bases, and 6 bases lay between the germline ends. Germline CDR1 and CDR2: LNHDA and SQIVND (reference sequence). The covered CDR3 bases are TGTGCCAGTAGGATCGGCTACAATGAG. Protein product: CASRIGYNE. The whole CDR3 region reads CASRIGYNEQFF.

This clone was seen ten or more times. The read ends 3 residues before the CDR3 terminus; that terminus is restored from the germline J gene. The chain employs TRBV5-8 and TRBJ2-5; D unclear. Germline V lookup: CDR1 SGHTS, CDR2 YDEGEE. There are 14 residues in the CDR3. With 2 bases removed from V and 5 bases from J, the gap between germline ends came to 13 bases. Here the CDR3 reads CASSLEWSRETQYF. The covered CDR3 bases are TGTGCCAGCAGCTTAGAGTGGTCTCGGGAGACC.

This clone was picked up many times. CDR3 region: CAWGKRRYGTEAFF. The CDR3 DNA, read in part, is TGTGCCTGGGGTAAGAGGCGGTATGGCACTGAA. The chain uses TRBV30 and TRBJ1-1; D is unclear. Sequencing ends 3 residues short of the CDR3 end; the germline J gene provides the rest. This CDR3 is built from 14 residues. CDR1 and CDR2 (germline): GTSNPN, SVGIG (reference sequence). The ends were cut back, 5 bases at V and 4 bases at J, with 17 bases in the middle.

The sample holds many counts of this clone. The CDR3 extends 3 residues past the end of the read, so its final part is completed from the germline J gene. The identical CDR3 is also encoded by other nucleotide sequences in the sample. The chain carries TRBV7-2 and TRBJ1-1; D is perhaps TRBD1 (5 bases). Trimming cost V 3 bases and J 1 base, with 6 bases left between them. CDR1 is SGHTA and CDR2 is FQGNSA in the germline V gene. The CDR3 consists of 13 residues. Incomplete CDR3 DNA: TGTGCCAGCAGCTTCGGGGGGAACACTGAA. Protein: CASSFGGNTE. The whole CDR3 sequence is CASSFGGNTEAFF.

This clone appeared many times. The CDR3 here is CASSFPESEGEKDTQYF. The CDR3 DNA, read in part, is TGCGCCAGCAGCTTCCCTGAGTCTGAGGGGGAGAAAGATACG. The V and J genes are TRBV5-1 and TRBJ2-3; D might be TRBD1 (6 bases). The read ends 3 residues before the CDR3 terminus; that terminus is restored from the germline J gene. Between the trimmed V and J ends, which lost 2 bases and 5 bases, there was a span of 21 bases. CDR3 length: 17 residues. Germline V CDR1 and CDR2: SGHRS, YFSETQ.

This clone has at least ten counts. With the read ending 3 residues before the CDR3 end, the germline J gene is used to fill in that end. V and J are TRBV5-1 and TRBJ2-7; D is unresolved. This CDR3 comprises 15 residues. The germline V gene encodes CDR1 SGHRS and CDR2 YFSETQ. The V and J ends lost 0 bases and 2 bases respectively, with 12 bases between them. The CDR3 bases that were read are TGCGCCAGCAGCTTGGATGGCGGTCGGGCCTACGAG. It yields the protein CASSLDGGRAYE. The CDR3 in its entirety is CASSLDGGRAYEQYF.

This clone came up many times. The read gets to within 3 residues of the CDR3 end, and the germline J gene fills in the rest. The chain carries TRBV3-1 (or the pseudogene TRBV3-2) and TRBJ2-5, with 8 bases aligning to TRBD2. Germline CDR1 and CDR2: LGHDT and YNNKEL (reference sequence). J lost 5 bases, V lost 2 bases, and 16 bases had no gene match. The CDR3 extends over 18 amino acids. CDR3 bases read: TGTGCCAGCAGCCAAAGAAGGCTAGCGGGTTCCCAGTTGGAGACC. Protein: CASSQRRLAGSQLET. The full CDR3 protein is CASSQRRLAGSQLETQYF.

The table lists this clone with many counts. Read coverage stops 3 residues before the CDR3 terminus; the germline J gene supplies the remainder. The genes are TRBV20-1 and TRBJ2-5; D possibly corresponds to TRBD1 (6 bases). Trimming took 3 bases from V and 7 from J, leaving 21 bases between them. Looked up from germline, CDR1 is DFQATT and CDR2 is SNEGSKA (reference sequence). The CDR3 is 15 amino acids. The sequenced CDR3 bases are TGCAGTGCTAGTTCTTTTTCAGGGGTTCAGGCGACC. It codes for CSASSFSGVQAT. The entire CDR3 is CSASSFSGVQATQYF.

This clone was seen more than once but under ten times. The CDR3 reads CSASHPGTAYEQYF. CDR3 DNA, as far as it was read: TGCAGTGCTAGTCACCCCGGGACAGCCTACGAG. The chain joins TRBV20-1 to TRBJ2-7, with 7 bases lining up with TRBD1. The read is 3 residues too short to cover the CDR3 end, so that end is filled in from the germline J gene. In germline, CDR1 is DFQATT, CDR2 SNEGSKA (reference sequence). This CDR3 region has 14 residues. V lost 3 bases, J lost 2 bases, and 7 bases stayed unmatched.

This clone has at least ten counts. The read gets to within 3 residues of the CDR3 end, and the germline J gene fills in the rest. The chain carries TRBV5-1 and TRBJ2-3, with TRBD2 matching 16 bases. V was clipped by 4 bases and J by 1 base; unmatched bases: 9. Germline values: CDR1 SGHRS, CDR2 YFSETQ. CDR3 length equals 19 residues. This CDR3 reads CASSGAGTSGRAGTDTQYF. CDR3 DNA (partial): TGCGCCAGCAGCGGAGCCGGGACTAGCGGGAGGGCCGGCACAGATACG.

This clone has a count of ten or more. The CDR3 end lies 3 residues beyond the end of the read and is filled in from the germline J gene. The chain carries TRBV28 and TRBJ1-2; no clear D gene. The CDR3 is made up of 12 amino acids. CDR1 is MDHEN, CDR2 SYDVKM, per germline. The V end was cut by 6 bases, the J end by 4 bases, with 9 bases between. CDR3 bases read: TGTGCCAGCAGCCCCAATTCCTATGGC. Amino acid sequence: CASSPNSYG. The whole CDR3 region reads CASSPNSYGYTF.

This clone was observed at least ten times. Coverage ceases 3 residues before the CDR3 finishes, and the germline J gene fills in the end. V gene TRBV5-1 combines with J gene TRBJ2-1, with TRBD2 matching over 11 bases. CDR1 and CDR2 from the germline V gene are SGHRS and YFSETQ. The CDR3 length is 15 residues. The trim removed 3 bases at V and 8 bases at J, leaving 7 bases unmatched. CDR3 sequence: CASSSGTSGWDEQFF. The DNA read from the CDR3 is TGCGCCAGCAGCTCCGGGACTAGCGGATGGGATGAG.

This clone appeared many times. The read stops 3 residues short of the end of the CDR3; the missing end is completed from the germline J gene. J is TRBJ2-7 and V is TRBV5-1, with TRBD1 matching 8 bases. Trimming removed 4 bases from V and 3 bases from J; junction bases left unmatched: 9. CDR1 is SGHRS and CDR2 is YFSETQ in the germline V gene. This CDR3 region has 15 residues. CDR3 sequence: CASSQDRAGIYEQYF. CDR3 DNA, as far as it was read: TGCGCCAGCAGCCAGGACAGGGCGGGGATCTACGAG.

This clone was seen many times. The sequence runs out 3 residues before the end of the CDR3; the remainder is reconstructed from the germline J gene. V gene TRBV6-1 combines with J gene TRBJ1-5, with 10 positions matching TRBD1. The CDR3 has 15 amino acids. J lost 7 bases, V lost 4 bases, and 7 bases had no gene match. Germline-derived CDR1 and CDR2 are MNHNS and SASEGT. The covered CDR3 bases are TGTGCCAGCAGTGGCCGGGACAGGGGTCACCAGCCC. Translation: CASSGRDRGHQP. In full, the CDR3 is CASSGRDRGHQPQHF.

This clone occurred many times. The CDR3 end falls 3 residues outside the read, so it is completed with the germline J gene. This chain connects TRBV19 to TRBJ2-2; D might be TRBD1 (5 bases). This CDR3 comprises 15 residues. The germline CDR1 and CDR2 sequences are LNHDA and SQIVND (reference sequence). V was pared by 5 bases and J by 4 bases, with 14 bases between. The covered CDR3 bases are TGTGCCAGTAGTCAGGGCTCCCAAGGCACCGGGGAG. Its translation is CASSQGSQGTGE. The entire CDR3 protein is CASSQGSQGTGELFF.

There are many counts of this clone. The CDR3 end is not reached by the read, which stops 3 residues before it; the germline J gene fills it in. The V call is TRBV5-1, the J call TRBJ1-2; TRBD1 matches 9 bases. V lost 5 bases to trimming and J lost 2 bases; unmatched junction nucleotides: 4. The V gene's germline CDR1 is SGHRS and CDR2 YFSETQ. This CDR3 comprises 14 residues. The part of the CDR3 DNA that was read is TGCGCCAGCAGATTGACAGGGGGGAACTATGGC. It encodes CASRLTGGNYG. The whole CDR3 reads CASRLTGGNYGYTF.

By sample share, this clone is medium-sized. The read halts 3 residues ahead of the CDR3 end, with the missing end drawn from the germline J gene. Other DNA sequences in the sample encode the same CDR3. The chain joins TRBV7-2 to TRBJ2-5, with D tentatively TRBD1 (6 bases). V gave up 5 bases and J gave up 1 base, with 11 bases separating them. The CDR3 length is 14 residues. Germline CDR1 SGHTA, CDR2 FQGNSA. The CDR3 region is CASSPGQRQETQYF. The part of the CDR3 DNA that was read is TGTGCCAGCAGCCCCGGACAGCGCCAAGAGACC.

This clone was observed many times. The sequenced fragment ends 3 residues before the CDR3 boundary, so the rest is inferred from the germline J gene. This chain uses TRBV10-3 with TRBJ1-1, with a possible D match to TRBD1 (5 bases). The CDR3 has 16 amino acids. V was trimmed by 1 base and J by 6 bases, leaving 18 bases between them. Germline V gives CDR1 ENHRY, CDR2 SYGVKD. CDR3 DNA (partial): TGTGCCATCAGTGAGTACGGAGTAGGGCTAGGGGCTGAA. It specifies CAISEYGVGLGAE. The whole CDR3 sequence is CAISEYGVGLGAEAFF.

This clone was found many times. Read coverage stops 3 residues before the CDR3 terminus; the germline J gene supplies the remainder. The chain is built from TRBV2 and TRBJ1-1, with 7 nucleotides matching TRBD1. The junction had 6 bases not matched to a gene; V was cut back by 5 bases and J by 3 bases. Per the germline V gene, CDR1 is SNHLY and CDR2 is FYNNEI. The CDR3 is 14 residues long. The CDR3: CASSTGVGDTEAFF. The covered CDR3 bases are TGTGCCAGCAGTACAGGGGTTGGAGACACTGAA.

A note on this clone: The sequenced fragment ends 3 residues before the CDR3 boundary, so the rest is inferred from the germline J gene. The chain is built from TRBV19 and TRBJ1-1; possibly TRBD1 for D (5 bases). Germline lookup yields CDR1 LNHDA and CDR2 SQIVND (reference sequence). Trimming cost V 5 bases and J 7 bases, with 11 bases left between them. This CDR3 contains 12 residues. CDR3: CASSAGTGEAFF. CDR3 DNA (partial): TGTGCCAGTAGTGCGGGGACCGGTGAA.

This clone was recorded many times. The CDR3 is cut off 3 residues early in the read; its end comes from the germline J gene. The rearrangement uses TRBV2 and TRBJ1-2; possible D gene TRBD1, 5 bases. This CDR3 is 15 amino acids long. Per germline, CDR1 SNHLY and CDR2 FYNNEI. V lost 1 base and J lost 6, with 15 bases in between. The DNA read from the CDR3 is TGTGCCAGCAGTGAAGGGCAGGGTAGGTCGGATGGC. Protein product: CASSEGQGRSDG. The entire CDR3 sequence reads CASSEGQGRSDGYTF.

For this clone: The CDR3 end is not reached by the read, which stops 3 residues before it; the germline J gene fills it in. V gene TRBV11-1 combines with J gene TRBJ1-1, with a tentative D call TRBD1 (5 bases). This CDR3 region has 15 residues. Germline CDR1 SGHAT, CDR2 FQDESV (reference sequence). Trimming removed 5 bases at V and 0 bases at J, with 13 bases between. The covered CDR3 bases are TGTGCCAGCAGCCCCTATAGGGGAGTGAACACTGAA. This encodes CASSPYRGVNTE. The complete CDR3 reads CASSPYRGVNTEAFF.

This clone was counted at least ten times. The CDR3 extends 3 residues past the end of the read, so its final part is completed from the germline J gene. The chain joins TRBV7-3 to TRBJ1-5, with 9 bases aligning to TRBD1. J lost 6 bases, V lost 5 bases, and 14 bases had no gene match. The length of the CDR3 is 17 residues. Germline V gene data show CDR1 as SGHTA and CDR2 as FQGTGA. The CDR3 region is CASSRQGDSRGIQPQHF. The part of the CDR3 DNA that was read is TGTGCCAGCAGCCGACAGGGGGACTCGAGAGGTATTCAGCCC.

The sample holds a few counts of this clone. Sequencing ends 3 residues short of the CDR3 end; the germline J gene provides the rest. V and J are TRBV7-9 and TRBJ1-2; D ambiguous. The CDR3 is 11 amino acids. CDR1 and CDR2 (germline): SEHNR, FQNEAQ (reference sequence). The sequenced part of the CDR3 DNA is TGTGCCAGCACCCTCACAGATACC. This encodes CASTLTDT. The full-length CDR3 reads as CASTLTDTYTF.